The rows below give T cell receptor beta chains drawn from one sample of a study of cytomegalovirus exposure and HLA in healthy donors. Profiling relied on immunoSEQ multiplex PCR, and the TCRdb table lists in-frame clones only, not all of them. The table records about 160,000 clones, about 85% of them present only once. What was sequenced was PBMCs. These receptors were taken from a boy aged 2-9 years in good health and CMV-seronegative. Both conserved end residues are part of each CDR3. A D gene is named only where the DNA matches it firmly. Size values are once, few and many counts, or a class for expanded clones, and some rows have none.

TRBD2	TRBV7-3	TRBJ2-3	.	CASSRTSGSTDTQYF	TGTGCCAGCAGCCGGACTAGCGGGTCCACAGATACGCAGTATTTT
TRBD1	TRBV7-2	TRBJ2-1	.	CASSSGTGGYNEQFF	TGTGCCAGCAGCTCCGGGACAGGGGGCTACAATGAGCAGTTCTTC
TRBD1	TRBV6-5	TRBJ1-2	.	CASSYLTGGGYTF	TGTGCCAGCAGTTACCTTACAGGGGGTGGCTACACCTTC
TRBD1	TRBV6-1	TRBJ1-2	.	CASSDPGTGIYGYTF	TGTGCCAGCAGTGACCCCGGGACAGGGATCTATGGCTACACCTTC
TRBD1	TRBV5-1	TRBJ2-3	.	CASSLEGQGADTQYF	TGCGCCAGCAGCTTGGAGGGACAGGGGGCAGATACGCAGTATTTT
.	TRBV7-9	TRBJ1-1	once	CSSSPGTEAFF	TGTTCCAGCAGCCCCGGGACAGAAGCTTTCTTT
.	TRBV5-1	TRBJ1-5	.	CASSPGFGGGQPQHF	TGCGCCAGCAGCCCCGGGTTTGGGGGAGGTCAGCCCCAGCATTTT
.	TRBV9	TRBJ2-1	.	CASSVGRVVIYNEQFF	TGTGCCAGCAGCGTAGGTAGAGTGGTAATTTACAATGAGCAGTTCTTC
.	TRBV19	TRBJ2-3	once	CASSIAPGDTQYF	TGTGCCAGTAGTATAGCACCCGGAGATACGCAGTATTTT
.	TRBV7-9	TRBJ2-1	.	CASSAQGHRDRFF	TGTGCCAGCAGCGCTCAGGGACACCGGGATCGGTTCTTC
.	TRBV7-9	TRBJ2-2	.	CASSPGTLNTGELFF	TGTGCCAGCAGCCCCGGGACATTGAACACCGGGGAGCTGTTTTTT
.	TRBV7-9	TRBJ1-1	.	CASSLVAGRNTEAFF	TGTGCCAGCAGCTTAGTAGCAGGGCGGAACACTGAAGCTTTCTTT
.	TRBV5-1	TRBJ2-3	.	CASSNGFTDTQYF	TGCGCCAGCAGCAACGGGTTCACAGATACGCAGTATTTT
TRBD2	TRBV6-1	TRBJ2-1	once	CASGSGDYNEQFF	TGCGCCTCCGGTAGCGGGGACTACAATGAGCAGTTCTTC
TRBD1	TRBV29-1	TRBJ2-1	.	CSVEWGTGEGEQFF	TGCAGCGTTGAATGGGGGACAGGGGAGGGTGAGCAGTTCTTC
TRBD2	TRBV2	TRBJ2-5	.	CASSDGLAGGQETQYF	TGTGCCAGCAGTGATGGACTAGCGGGAGGGCAGGAGACCCAGTACTTC
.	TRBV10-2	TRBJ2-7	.	CASSEGGLYEQYF	TGCGCCAGCAGTGAGGGAGGACTGTACGAGCAGTACTTC
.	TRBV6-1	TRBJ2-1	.	CASRQANEQFF	TGTGCCAGCAGACAGGCGAATGAGCAGTTCTTC
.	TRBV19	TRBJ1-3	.	CASTGTGWENTIYF	TGTGCCAGTACCGGAACAGGGTGGGAAAACACCATATATTTT
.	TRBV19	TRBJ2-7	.	CASSIDTGAYYEQYF	TGTGCCAGTAGTATAGATACAGGAGCCTACTACGAGCAGTACTTC
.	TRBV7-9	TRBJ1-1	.	CASSQAGGSMNTEAFF	TGTGCCAGCAGCCAAGCGGGGGGATCCATGAACACTGAAGCTTTCTTT
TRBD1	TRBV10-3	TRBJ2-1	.	CAIGQESYNEQFF	TGTGCCATCGGACAGGAATCCTACAATGAGCAGTTCTTC
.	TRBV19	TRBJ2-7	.	CASSIQGSYEQYF	TGTGCCAGTAGTATACAGGGCTCCTACGAGCAGTACTTC
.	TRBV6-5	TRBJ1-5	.	CASSYSFNQPQHF	TGTGCCAGCAGTTATAGTTTCAATCAGCCCCAGCATTTT
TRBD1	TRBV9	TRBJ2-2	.	CASSAEMGLPGGGELFF	TGTGCCAGCAGCGCCGAAATGGGCCTCCCAGGGGGCGGGGAGCTGTTTTTT
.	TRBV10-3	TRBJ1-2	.	CAISESDAREGYTF	TGTGCCATCAGTGAGTCCGACGCCCGGGAAGGCTACACCTTC
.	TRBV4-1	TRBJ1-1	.	CASRAPGARNTEAFF	TGCGCCAGCAGAGCCCCAGGGGCGCGGAACACTGAAGCTTTCTTT
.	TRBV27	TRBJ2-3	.	CASSSSELSTDTQYF	TGTGCCAGCAGTTCTTCCGAACTTAGCACAGATACGCAGTATTTT
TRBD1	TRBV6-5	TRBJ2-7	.	CASSYSPGGTYEQYF	TGTGCCAGCAGTTACTCCCCAGGGGGAACCTACGAGCAGTACTTC
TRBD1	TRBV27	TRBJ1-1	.	CASSSDRYTEAFF	TGTGCCAGCAGTTCGGACAGGTACACTGAAGCTTTCTTT
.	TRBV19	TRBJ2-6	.	CASSLTGRTTGANVLTF	TGTGCCAGTAGTTTGACGGGACGGACTACTGGGGCCAACGTCCTGACTTTC
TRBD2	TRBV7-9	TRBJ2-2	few	CASSPFTGGNTGELFF	TGTGCCAGCAGCCCCTTTACGGGAGGGAACACCGGGGAGCTGTTTTTT
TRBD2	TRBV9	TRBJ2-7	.	CASSGGGLAESYEQYF	TGTGCCAGCAGTGGGGGGGGACTAGCGGAGTCCTACGAGCAGTACTTC
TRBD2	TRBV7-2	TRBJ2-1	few	CASSLSGRGLDYDEQFF	TGTGCCAGCAGCTTAAGTGGTAGGGGACTAGATTACGATGAGCAGTTCTTC
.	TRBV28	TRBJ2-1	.	CASSLAHVYSEQFF	TGTGCCAGCAGTTTAGCTCACGTGTACAGCGAGCAGTTCTTC
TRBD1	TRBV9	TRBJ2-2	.	CASSIQGDGELFF	TGTGCCAGCAGCATCCAGGGGGACGGGGAGCTGTTTTTT
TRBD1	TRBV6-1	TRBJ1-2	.	CASSPYRGLDYGYTF	TGTGCCAGCAGTCCCTACAGGGGGCTTGACTATGGCTACACCTTC
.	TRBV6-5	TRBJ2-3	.	CASSYGGGLTDTQYF	TGTGCCAGCAGTTACGGGGGGGGCCTCACAGATACGCAGTATTTT
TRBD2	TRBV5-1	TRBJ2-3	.	CASSLELAGGTDTQYF	TGCGCCAGCAGCTTGGAGCTAGCGGGGGGCACAGATACGCAGTATTTT
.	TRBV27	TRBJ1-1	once	CASSFLPLNTEAFF	TGTGCCAGCAGTTTTCTCCCTTTGAACACTGAAGCTTTCTTT
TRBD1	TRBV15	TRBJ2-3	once	CATSSNRDRQRDTQYF	TGTGCCACCAGCAGCAACCGGGACAGACAACGAGATACGCAGTATTTT
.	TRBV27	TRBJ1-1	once	CARVERGGDTEAFF	TGTGCCAGAGTTGAGCGCGGTGGTGACACTGAAGCTTTCTTT
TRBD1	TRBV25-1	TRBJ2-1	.	CASSERGQGYNEQFF	TGTGCCAGCAGTGAGCGAGGACAGGGGTACAATGAGCAGTTCTTC
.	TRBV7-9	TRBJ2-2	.	CASSSSTGELFF	TGTGCCAGCAGCTCCAGCACCGGGGAGCTGTTTTTT
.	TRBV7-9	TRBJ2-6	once	CASSSQAKRASGANVLTF	TGTGCCAGCAGCAGTCAGGCAAAACGCGCCTCTGGGGCCAACGTCCTGACTTTC
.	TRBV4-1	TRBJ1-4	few	CASREEGFDEKLFF	TGCGCCAGCAGAGAAGAGGGATTTGACGAAAAACTGTTTTTT